A selection of T cell receptor beta chains follows, all from one sample in a study of cytomegalovirus exposure and HLA in healthy donors. Produced via immunoSEQ multiplex PCR; TCRdb's table is partial and in-frame only. The sample lists more than 100,000 clones, about 76% seen once, with around 30% in the top ten. The sample comprised PBMCs. The source is a man aged 55 to 69 in good health and CMV-seropositive. The CDR3 runs from the conserved cysteine through the conserved F or W. The D gene is left open where the match is weak. Not every row has a clone size; where given, it reads once, few, many or a size class.

>TRBV19|TRBD2|-|TRBJ2-7
TGTGCCAGTAGTATATTCCCTAGCGGGGGCTACGAGCAGTACTTC
CASSIFPSGGYEQYF
>TRBV4-1|-|-|TRBJ1-3
TGCGCCAGCAGCCGGCCGCCAGGGAACTCTGGAAACACCATATATTTT
CASSRPPGNSGNTIYF
>TRBV18|-|few|TRBJ2-2
TGTGCCAGCTCACCGAGGACACCCGGGGAGCTGTTTTTT
CASSPRTPGELFF
>TRBV29-1|-|few|TRBJ1-2
TGCAGCGTTGGTGCAGGGGTAAGCTATGGCTACACCTTC
CSVGAGVSYGYTF
>TRBV21-1|-|-|TRBJ2-7
TGTGCCAGCAGCCCGCGAAGGATAGGGACTAGCGGGAGGGCCCGCTCCTACGAGCAGTACTTC
CASSPRRIGTSGRARSYEQYF
>TRBV5-1|TRBD1|once|TRBJ1-1
TGCGCCAGCAGCCTTCCGGGACAGGGGTTCACTGAAGCTTTCTTT
CASSLPGQGFTEAFF
>TRBV6-1|TRBD1|once|TRBJ1-1
TGTGCCAGCATCCGAATGGGACAGGGAGAGACTGAAGCTTTCTTT
CASIRMGQGETEAFF
>TRBV5-1|TRBD1|-|TRBJ1-1
TGCGCCACCTCATCCGGGACAGGGAACACTGAAGCTTTCTTT
CATSSGTGNTEAFF
>TRBV7-2|TRBD1|-|TRBJ2-7
TGTGCCAGCAGCAGTCGGGACAGCAGTTTCTACGAGCAGTACTTC
CASSSRDSSFYEQYF
>TRBV19|-|-|TRBJ2-7
TGTGCCAGTAGTCCAAGTAACCAGTGGACAGTTACCTACGAGCAGTACTTC
CASSPSNQWTVTYEQYF
>TRBV4-1|-|-|TRBJ1-3
TGCGCCAGCAGCTTACCCGGCTCTGGAAACACCATATATTTT
CASSLPGSGNTIYF
>TRBV19|-|-|TRBJ1-1
TGTGCCAGTAGTATAGAGGAGGGGTACACTGAAGCTTTCTTT
CASSIEEGYTEAFF
>TRBV28|-|-|TRBJ1-2
TGTGCCAGCAGTTTTTTAGGCGGCCCTTATGGCTACACCTTC
CASSFLGGPYGYTF
>TRBV10-3|TRBD1|-|TRBJ1-6
TGTGCCATCAGTGACCTGGGACAGGGGGCTGTGAGTTCACCCCTCCACTTT
CAISDLGQGAVSSPLHF
>TRBV19|-|-|TRBJ2-7
TGTGTCAGTAGTATACCAACGGGACACCACGAGCAGTACTTC
CVSSIPTGHHEQYF
>TRBV5-1|-|-|TRBJ2-1
TGCGCCAGTAGCTTACGGGTAGACAATGAGCAGTTCTTC
CASSLRVDNEQFF
>TRBV29-1|TRBD1|few|TRBJ1-1
TGCAGCGTGGCAGGGGGCTGGAACACTGAAGCTTTCTTT
CSVAGGWNTEAFF
>TRBV19|-|-|TRBJ2-1
TGTGCCAGTAGTAGTCAGGGCCCTAACTACGATGAGCAGTTCTTC
CASSSQGPNYDEQFF
>TRBV29-1|-|-|TRBJ2-7
TGCAGCGTTGAAGACCCCGACTACTTTACGGGCGAGCAGTACTTC
CSVEDPDYFTGEQYF
>TRBV5-6|-|-|TRBJ1-1
TGTGCCAGCAGCTTGGCCCGGGGTAGAACTGAAGCTTTCTTT
CASSLARGRTEAFF
>TRBV4-2|-|-|TRBJ1-4
TGTGCCAGCAGCCACATCCGAGTAACTAATGAAAAACTGTTTTTT
CASSHIRVTNEKLFF
>TRBV2|-|-|TRBJ1-5
TGTGCCAGCACCCGGGGGGGCAGCAATCAGCCCCAGCATTTT
CASTRGGSNQPQHF
>TRBV7-3|-|-|TRBJ1-2
TGTGCCAGCAGCCCGGGAGGAAGGTCTGGCTACACCTTC
CASSPGGRSGYTF
>TRBV18|TRBD1|-|TRBJ1-1
TGTGCCAGCTCATTGGGACAGGGGGGATTCACTGAAGCTTTCTTT
CASSLGQGGFTEAFF
>TRBV7-3|TRBD1|-|TRBJ1-1
TGTGCCAGCAGCTTAAGGGACAGGGACACTGAAGCTTTCTTT
CASSLRDRDTEAFF
>TRBV7-8|TRBD2|-|TRBJ2-7
TGTGCCAGCAGCTTAGTTCGCCCCCCCGGAGCGGGGGATCCCTACGAGCAGTACTTC
CASSLVRPPGAGDPYEQYF
>TRBV2|TRBD2|-|TRBJ2-2
TGTGCCAGCAGTGAGGGAGCGGGAGATCCCGGGGAGCTGTTTTTT
CASSEGAGDPGELFF
>TRBV9|-|-|TRBJ2-5
TGTGCCAGCAGCGTAGACGACAGGACGGAGCAGTACTTC
CASSVDDRTEQYF
>TRBV19|TRBD1|-|TRBJ1-1
TGTGCCAGTAGTGAGCTGGACAGGGAAGGAGCTGAAGCTTTCTTT
CASSELDREGAEAFF
>TRBV5-1|-|-|TRBJ1-1
TGCGCCAGCAGCTTGGGCGCGGAAACTGAAGCTTTCTTT
CASSLGAETEAFF
>TRBV19|TRBD1|-|TRBJ2-7
TGTGCCAGTAGTATAATACAGGGGGCAGGCGAGCAGTACTTC
CASSIIQGAGEQYF
>TRBV29-1|-|-|TRBJ2-7
TGCAGCGTTGGTGGGGGGGCGTCGTACGAGCAGTACTTC
CSVGGGASYEQYF
>TRBV18|TRBD1|-|TRBJ2-7
TGTGCCAGCTCACCACGGGTTGACGCGACAGGGGCCGAGCAGTACTTC
CASSPRVDATGAEQYF
>TRBV7-9|-|-|TRBJ1-1
TGTGCCAGCAGCTTAGTCGGTGACACTGAAGCTTTCTTT
CASSLVGDTEAFF
>TRBV4-2|-|-|TRBJ2-7
TGTGCCAGCAGCTCAACTTCCCGAGCAGGGGCTGAGGAGCAGTACTTC
CASSSTSRAGAEEQYF
>TRBV10-3|-|-|TRBJ2-1
TGTGCCATCAGGGCCCTCAGTACCAGATACAATGAGCAGTTCTTC
CAIRALSTRYNEQFF
>TRBV19|-|-|TRBJ2-2
TGTGCCAGTAGTAACACACCGAACACCGGGGAGCTGTTTTTT
CASSNTPNTGELFF